This T cell receptor beta chain stems from a study of CD8 T cells in ankylosing spondylitis. The CDR3 consists of 14 residues. V lost 3 bases to trimming and J lost 5 bases, with 13 bases between them. The germline gives CDR1 WSHSY, CDR2 SAAADI. TCRdb analysed the 5' RACE reads with MiXCR anew, one entry per CDR3 protein. The sample lists some 240,000 distinct CDR3 sequences, roughly a quarter occurring once. This clonotype was seen at least ten times. The sequenced material came from blood, either unsorted or a sorted T cell fraction (not recorded which). This TCR derives from a male donor with ankylosing spondylitis or in good health (not recorded which). This sequence joins TRBV10-2 and TRBJ2-5, with D perhaps TRBD1 (6 bases). The CDR3 nucleotides are TGCGCCAGCAGTGAACACAGGGAGAGGGAGACCCAGTACTTC. It codes for CASSEHRERETQYF.